The 31 T cell receptor beta chains in this list originate from one sample, sequenced in a study of human T cells and chemical hapten exposure. Time point given: patch test 2, 6 weeks after DPC sensitization. Treatment here: therapeutic diphenylcyclopropenone sensitization with weekly scalp DPC. One entry per CDR3 protein, called by TCRdb with MiXCR from the RACE reads. The data hold some 99,000 distinct CDR3 sequences, with 9% to 9.5% observed a single time. The source material was whole blood, sampled in connection with sensitization to the hapten diphenylcyclopropenone (DPC). All receptors derive from a woman aged 40 to 49 with alopecia areata. Some clones in this sample may be carry-over from other donors' samples.

This clonotype was seen a single time. J is TRBJ2-1 and V is TRBV7-2, with 9 nucleotides matching TRBD2. The CDR3 contains 16 residues. CDR1 is SGHTA, CDR2 FQGNSA, per germline. Losses at the gene ends were 8 bases for V and 7 bases for J; bases not matched to a gene: 15. The DNA for the CDR3 is TGTGCCAGCTCCTTAGTAGGCGGGGGGGCCGAGAATGAGCAGTTCTTC. Protein product: CASSLVGGGAENEQFF. The full variable domain, with the rest looked up from reference TRBV7-2 and TRBJ2-1, is GAGVSQSPSNKVTEKGKDVELRCDPISGHTALYWYRQSLGQGLEFLIYFQGNSAPDKSGLPSDRFSAERTGGSVSTLTIQRTQQEDSAVYLCASSLVGGGAENEQFFGPGTRLTVL.

This clonotype was counted between two and nine times. The rearrangement links TRBV7-2 to TRBJ2-7, with 16 bases lining up with TRBD2. Germline V gives CDR1 SGHTA, CDR2 FQGNSA. Germline trimming cut 1 base from V and 6 bases from J; bases unmatched to any gene: 3. This CDR3 contains 16 residues. CDR3 loop: CASSLEGLAGGREQYF. The CDR3 DNA follows: TGTGCCAGCAGCTTAGAGGGACTAGCGGGGGGGCGCGAGCAGTACTTC.

This clonotype was recorded at least ten times. The chain couples TRBV29-1 to TRBJ1-2; 10 bases fit TRBD1. V was clipped by 0 bases and J by 7 bases; unmatched bases: 8. From germline, CDR1 is SQVTM and CDR2 ANQGSEA. CDR3 length: 15 residues. The CDR3 loop reads CSVEEWGQGIVGYTF. CDR3 in DNA: TGCAGCGTTGAAGAATGGGGACAGGGGATCGTTGGCTACACCTTC.

This clonotype has a handful of counts. CDR3 region: CSVVPAGAQTRAFF. The CDR3 nucleotides read TGCAGCGTTGTCCCTGCGGGGGCGCAGACTAGGGCTTTCTTT. V is TRBV29-1 and J is TRBJ1-1; TRBD1 is a possible D gene (6 bases). CDR3 length equals 14 residues. The ends were cut back, 4 bases at V and 11 bases at J, with 23 bases in the middle. Per germline, CDR1 SQVTM and CDR2 ANQGSEA.

This clonotype has only one observation. A read error may explain this, as a much larger clone is one base away. The chain carries TRBV6-2 or TRBV6-3 and TRBJ1-6, with D possibly matching TRBD1 (5 bases). This CDR3 contains 14 residues. In germline, CDR1 is MNHEY, CDR2 SVGEGT. CDR3 DNA sequence: TGTGTCAGCAGAGGTTGGGGGATGGATTCACCCCTCCACTTT. This encodes CVSRGWGMDSPLHF.

The chain has TRBV6-4 and TRBJ1-2; no reliable D call. This CDR3 is built from 16 residues. CDR1 and CDR2 (germline): MRHNA, SNTAGT. Trimming took off 7 bases at V and 4 bases at J, with 22 bases between the two ends. The CDR3 sequence is CASNKPGRTPFYGYTF. DNA of the CDR3: TGTGCCAGCAACAAACCCGGGCGGACCCCTTTCTATGGCTACACCTTC.

This clonotype was recorded at least ten times. V gene TRBV7-2 combines with J gene TRBJ2-1, with D tentatively TRBD2 (6 bases). CDR3 length: 13 residues. Trimming removed 5 bases from V and 7 bases from J, with 12 bases in between. CDR1 SGHTA and CDR2 FQGNSA come from the germline V gene. Here the CDR3 DNA reads TGTGCCAGCAGCGAGACTAGTTGGAATGAGCAGTTCTTC. It encodes CASSETSWNEQFF. Supplemented by reference TRBV7-2 and TRBJ2-1, the full variable domain reads GAGVSQSPSNKVTEKGKDVELRCDPISGHTALYWYRQSLGQGLEFLIYFQGNSAPDKSGLPSDRFSAERTGGSVSTLTIQRTQQEDSAVYLCASSETSWNEQFFGPGTRLTVL.

This clonotype was seen only a few times. CDR3 residues: CASSRGAFNEQFF. The CDR3 region has the DNA TGTGCCAGCAGCCGCGGGGCTTTCAATGAGCAGTTCTTC. V gene TRBV12-3 or TRBV12-4 combines with J gene TRBJ2-1; D perhaps matches TRBD2 (6 bases). CDR3 length: 13 residues. Trimming took off 6 bases at V and 6 bases at J, with 12 bases between the two ends.

This clonotype appeared a few times. The chain carries TRBV12-3 or TRBV12-4 and TRBJ1-1, with 7 bases fitting TRBD1. This CDR3 is 14 amino acids long. V shed 6 bases, J shed 1 base, and the junction held 5 bases outside the gene matches. The CDR3 here is CASSPQGRNTEAFF. As DNA, the CDR3 is TGTGCCAGCAGCCCACAGGGGAGGAACACTGAAGCTTTCTTT.

This clonotype was seen ten or more times. The chain has TRBV5-5 and TRBJ2-5; a possible D gene is TRBD1 (6 bases). The ends were cut back, 0 bases at V and 4 bases at J, with 7 bases in the middle. The CDR3 contains 13 residues. Germline lookup yields CDR1 SGHKS and CDR2 YYEKEE (reference sequence). The DNA for the CDR3 is TGTGCCAGCAGCTTGGACAGGGTAGAGACCCAGTACTTC. This translates into CASSLDRVETQYF.

The chain links TRBV15 to TRBJ2-7; D may match TRBD1 or TRBD2 (5 bases each). Germline V gene lookup returns CDR1 LNHNV and CDR2 YYDKDF (reference sequence). V was cut by 0 bases and J by 6 bases, with 24 bases left in between. The CDR3 consists of 18 residues. The CDR3 reads CATSREASGARAFGEQYF. CDR3 nucleotides: TGTGCCACCAGCAGAGAAGCATCCGGGGCAAGGGCATTTGGCGAGCAGTACTTC.

V is TRBV6-2 or TRBV6-3 and J is TRBJ2-1, with 7 bases fitting TRBD2. The CDR3 sequence is 13 residues long. V was pared by 10 bases and J by 7 bases, with 10 bases of the junction left unmatched. Germline-derived CDR1 and CDR2 are MNHEY and SVGEGT. The CDR3 is CATGTTSSNEQFF. The CDR3 bases are TGTGCCACCGGGACTACTTCGTCTAATGAGCAGTTCTTC.

This chain joins TRBV5-1 and TRBJ2-7; TRBD1 aligns across 7 bases. J gave up 4 bases and V 4 bases, and 8 bases lay outside the gene matches. This CDR3 contains 14 residues. The germline CDR1 and CDR2 sequences are SGHRS and YFSETQ. The CDR3 spells CASSQTGVRYEQYF. CDR3 DNA: TGCGCCAGCAGCCAAACAGGGGTTAGGTACGAGCAGTACTTC. The entire variable domain, with the rest obtained from reference TRBV5-1 and TRBJ2-7, is as follows: KAGVTQTPRYLIKTRGQQVTLSCSPISGHRSVSWYQQTPGQGLQFLFEYFSETQRNKGNFPGRFSGRQFSNSRSEMNVSTLELGDSALYLCASSQTGVRYEQYFGPGTRLTVT.

This clonotype was detected many times. J is TRBJ2-3 and V is TRBV5-1; possibly TRBD1 or TRBD2 for D (6 bases each). CDR1 and CDR2 from the germline V gene are SGHRS and YFSETQ. V lost 1 base and J 1 base, leaving 10 bases between the germline ends. The CDR3 has 15 residues. The CDR3 is CASSLLGGRTDTQYF. The CDR3 DNA reads as TGCGCCAGCAGCTTGTTGGGGGGCCGCACAGATACGCAGTATTTT.

This clonotype was counted a few times. The CDR3 region has the DNA TGTGCCAGCAGCCAGGCGGGACAGGGGAATTCACCCCTCCACTTT. Its protein is CASSQAGQGNSPLHF. The chain uses TRBV3-1 and TRBJ1-6; TRBD1 aligns across 10 bases. Germline V gives CDR1 LGHDT, CDR2 YNNKEL (reference sequence). The CDR3 length is 15 residues. Trimming cost V 3 bases and J 7 bases; bases outside gene matches: 3.

The chain employs TRBV24-1 and TRBJ2-6; 7 nucleotides agree with TRBD1. CDR3 length: 15 residues. V gave up 5 bases and J gave up 4 bases; unmatched junction bases: 4. The germline V gene encodes CDR1 KGHDR and CDR2 SFDVKD. Here the CDR3 reads CATSGDREGANVLTF. CDR3 nucleotide sequence: TGTGCCACCAGTGGAGACAGGGAGGGGGCCAACGTCCTGACTTTC.

This clonotype was recorded at least ten times. The chain carries TRBV6-2 or TRBV6-3 and TRBJ2-1; D possibly corresponds to TRBD2 (7 bases). In germline, CDR1 is MNHEY, CDR2 SVGEGT. V lost 4 bases and J 2 bases, leaving 12 bases between the germline ends. The CDR3 runs to 15 residues. The CDR3 DNA is TGTGCCAGCAGTTTATGGCGGGGGCCCTACAATGAGCAGTTCTTC. It specifies CASSLWRGPYNEQFF.

This clonotype was counted at least ten times. The chain has TRBV7-9 and TRBJ1-2; TRBD1 matches at 7 bases. Trimming at V came to 0 bases and at J to 8 bases, leaving 12 bases not matched to a gene. Germline V gene sequence: CDR1 SEHNR, CDR2 FQNEAQ (reference sequence). The CDR3 contains 16 residues. This chain's CDR3 is CASSLAEAEGARGYTF. The CDR3 nucleotides are TGTGCCAGCAGCTTAGCGGAGGCGGAGGGGGCAAGAGGCTACACCTTC.

This clonotype was seen repeatedly, ten times or more. The rearrangement uses TRBV6-6 and TRBJ2-3; D not certain. Trimming pared 1 base from V and 4 bases from J, leaving 3 bases between. Germline CDR1 MNHNY, CDR2 SVGAGI (reference sequence). This CDR3 spans 12 amino acids. Written as DNA, the CDR3 is TGTGCCAGCAGTTACTATCCAGATACGCAGTATTTT. Its translation is CASSYYPDTQYF.

Ten or more counts support this clonotype. J is TRBJ2-5 and V is TRBV14; D might be TRBD1 or TRBD2, each matching 5 bases. With 0 bases removed from V and 5 bases from J, the gap between germline ends came to 16 bases. Germline V CDR1 and CDR2: SGHDN, FVKESK. This CDR3 has 16 amino acids. The CDR3 DNA follows: TGTGCCAGCAGCCAAGAGGGACGGGGTATTTTTGAGACCCAGTACTTC. It is translated as CASSQEGRGIFETQYF.

This clonotype has ten or more counts. V usage is TRBV7-9 and J usage is TRBJ1-4; D is undetermined. The germline gives CDR1 SEHNR, CDR2 FQNEAQ (reference sequence). The CDR3 spans 15 residues. V was cut by 4 bases and J by 8 bases, with 17 bases left in between. The CDR3 is CASSSARRIMEKLFF. DNA for the CDR3: TGTGCCAGCAGCTCCGCCAGGCGTATAATGGAAAAACTGTTTTTT. Supplemented by reference TRBV7-9 and TRBJ1-4, the full variable domain reads DTGVSQNPRHKITKRGQNVTFRCDPISEHNRLYWYRQTLGQGPEFLTYFQNEAQLEKSRLLSDRFSAERPKGSFSTLEIQRTEQGDSAMYLCASSSARRIMEKLFFGSGTQLSVL.

This clonotype was picked up many times. This chain joins TRBV7-2 and TRBJ1-2; D remains ambiguous. This CDR3 is built from 14 residues. V was trimmed by 1 base and J by 2 bases, leaving 8 bases between them. Germline lookup yields CDR1 SGHTA and CDR2 FQGNSA. The CDR3 region is CASSLEVGNYGYTF. The CDR3 nucleotides are TGTGCCAGCAGCTTAGAGGTTGGGAACTATGGCTACACCTTC.

This clonotype was observed many times. The chain joins TRBV11-2 to TRBJ2-4; D not resolved. The CDR3 consists of 14 residues. Deletions cut 4 bases from V and 9 bases from J, with 16 bases between. The V gene's germline CDR1 is SGHAT and CDR2 FQNNGV. CDR3 nucleotides: TGTGCCAGCAGCTCCCCGGCCTTAGGCAGCATTCAGTACTTC. Protein product: CASSSPALGSIQYF.

This clonotype showed up just a few times. This chain uses TRBV2 with TRBJ2-3; unclear D gene. Germline CDR1 and CDR2: SNHLY and FYNNEI. The V and J ends lost 2 bases and 6 bases respectively, with 6 bases between them. The CDR3 has 12 amino acids. CDR3 bases: TGTGCCAGCAGTGAACACCGGGATACGCAGTATTTT. It translates to CASSEHRDTQYF.

V and J are TRBV5-1 and TRBJ2-2; unclear D gene. This CDR3 is built from 16 residues. Deletions cut 2 bases from V and 6 bases from J, with 17 bases between. From germline, CDR1 is SGHRS and CDR2 YFSETQ. CDR3 loop: CASSLSSNSVAGELFF. The CDR3 coding sequence is TGCGCCAGCAGCTTAAGTAGTAATTCAGTCGCCGGGGAGCTGTTTTTT.

This clonotype has more than one count but fewer than ten. The gene calls are TRBV6-6 and TRBJ2-1; D is uncertain. Trimming shortened V by 8 bases and J by 6 bases, and 11 bases separated the two germline ends. This CDR3 region has 12 residues. Germline-derived CDR1 and CDR2 are MNHNY and SVGAGI (reference sequence). The CDR3 is CASGPNLNEQFF. The CDR3 DNA is TGTGCCAGCGGCCCAAACCTCAATGAGCAGTTCTTC.

The chain's CDR3 is CASSLGARVDSPLHF. The CDR3 DNA reads as TGTGCCAGCAGCCTAGGTGCCAGGGTTGATTCACCCCTCCACTTT. The chain employs TRBV7-6 and TRBJ1-6; TRBD1 might be the D (5 bases). The germline CDR1 and CDR2 sequences are SGHVS and FNYEAQ. V lost 5 bases to trimming and J lost 8 bases, with 16 bases between them. The CDR3 has 15 amino acids.

The chain is built from TRBV19 and TRBJ2-2; the match to TRBD1 covers 7 bases. CDR3 length equals 15 residues. The germline V gene has CDR1 LNHDA and CDR2 SQIVND (reference sequence). With V trimmed by 5 bases and J by 7 bases, 10 bases remained unmatched. DNA for the CDR3: TGTGCCAGTAGTTTAACAGGGGTCCGCGGCGGGGAGCTGTTTTTT. Translated, it gives CASSLTGVRGGELFF.

The chain carries TRBV9 and TRBJ1-4; 9 positions match TRBD1. CDR3 size: 16 residues. The ends lost 5 bases at V and 4 bases at J; junction bases unmatched: 9. CDR1 and CDR2 (germline): SGDLS, YYNGEE. CDR3 DNA: TGTGCCAGCAGTGGGGGACAGGGCGGGCTTAATGAAAAACTGTTTTTT. Amino acids: CASSGGQGGLNEKLFF.

Regarding this clonotype: A much larger clone differs from this one at a single base, so this may be a read error. The gene calls are TRBV12-3 or TRBV12-4 and TRBJ1-3, with 7 bases aligning to TRBD1. CDR3 length equals 14 residues. CDR3 nucleotides: TGTGCCAGCAACCCGACAGGGCCCGGAAACACCGTATATTTT. This translates into CASNPTGPGNTVYF.

The chain links TRBV29-1 to TRBJ2-7; possible D gene TRBD1, 6 bases. CDR1 is SQVTM, CDR2 ANQGSEA, per germline. The ends were cut back, 7 bases at V and 0 bases at J, with 13 bases in the middle. CDR3 length: 13 residues. The CDR3 loop is CSGIRGGSYEQYF. CDR3 DNA sequence: TGCAGCGGCATCAGGGGCGGCTCCTACGAGCAGTACTTC.